This TCR beta chain was retrieved from a study of cytomegalovirus exposure and HLA in healthy donors. PCR was performed using 60 Vbeta and 13 Jbeta primers. Here immunoSEQ multiplex PCR was the method, and the copy in TCRdb shows in-frame clones only, minus some. The sample lists about 110,000 clones; 69% were seen once. The CDR3 is 13 amino acids. V shed 4 bases, J shed 8 bases, and the junction held 5 bases outside the gene matches. Germline CDR1 reads SGDLS; CDR2 reads YYNGEE. The chain combines TRBV9 with TRBJ1-4; 7 bases line up with TRBD1. Sequenced sample: PBMCs. The sequence was collected from a woman in her seventies in good health and CMV-seropositive. Written as DNA, the CDR3 is TGTGCCAGCAGCCGGGACAGTAAGGAAAAACTGTTTTTT. Its protein is CASSRDSKEKLFF.